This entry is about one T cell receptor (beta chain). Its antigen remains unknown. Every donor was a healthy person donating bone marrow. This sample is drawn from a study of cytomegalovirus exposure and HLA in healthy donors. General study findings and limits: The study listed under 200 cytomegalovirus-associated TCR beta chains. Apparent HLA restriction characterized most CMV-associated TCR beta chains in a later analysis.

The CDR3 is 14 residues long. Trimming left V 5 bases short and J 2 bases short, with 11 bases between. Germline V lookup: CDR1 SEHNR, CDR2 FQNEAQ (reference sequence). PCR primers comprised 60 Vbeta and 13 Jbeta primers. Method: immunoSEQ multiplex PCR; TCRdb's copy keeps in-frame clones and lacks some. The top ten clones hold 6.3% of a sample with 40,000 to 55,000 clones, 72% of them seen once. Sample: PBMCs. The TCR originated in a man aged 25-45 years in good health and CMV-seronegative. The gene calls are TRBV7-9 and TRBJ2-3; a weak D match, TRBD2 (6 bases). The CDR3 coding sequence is TGTGCCAGCAGCCTTCTAGCGACCACAGATACGCAGTATTTT. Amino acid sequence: CASSLLATTDTQYF.